Below are 8 T cell receptor beta chains sequenced from a single sample in a study of PD-L1 blockade in urothelial cancer. Stated time point: pretreatment peripheral blood. Data came from immunoSEQ multiplex PCR; TCRdb stores just in-frame clones and leaves some out. Seen here are about 95,000 clones, almost 90% observed once, and the top ten hold about 1.6%. The source material was PBMCs, sampled around atezolizumab (anti-PD-L1) treatment. The source is a man aged 60 to 75 with urothelial cancer.

The chain carries TRBV9 and TRBJ2-7; 11 bases are shared with TRBD2. The CDR3 loop spans 16 amino acids. Germline lookup yields CDR1 SGDLS and CDR2 YYNGEE. V was pared by 0 bases and J by 4 bases, with 6 bases of the junction left unmatched. The CDR3 protein is CASSVDLAGGRYEQYF. Written as DNA, the CDR3 is TGTGCCAGCAGCGTAGACCTAGCGGGAGGTCGGTACGAGCAGTACTTC.

V and J are TRBV9 and TRBJ2-2, with D possibly matching TRBD2 (5 bases). The V gene lost 4 bases and the J gene lost 7 bases, with 11 bases spanning the gap. CDR3 length: 13 amino acids. Germline values: CDR1 SGDLS, CDR2 YYNGEE. CDR3 nucleotide sequence: TGTGCCAGCAGCCCTAGCTCAGGCGGGGAGCTGTTTTTT. Protein: CASSPSSGGELFF.

The V and J genes are TRBV30 and TRBJ2-3, with TRBD1 matching over 7 bases. V dropped 1 base and J dropped 10; count of bases not matched to a gene: 5. CDR3 length: 12 residues. Germline values: CDR1 GTSNPN, CDR2 SVGIG (reference sequence). In nucleotides, the CDR3 is TGTGCCTGGAGTGAAGGGGGCTGGTCGCAGTATTTT. Amino acid sequence: CAWSEGGWSQYF.

The V gene is TRBV6-5, the J gene TRBJ2-1; D is undetermined. CDR1 and CDR2 (germline): MNHEY, SVGAGI. This CDR3 has 12 residues. V lost 5 bases and J 5 bases, leaving 7 bases between the germline ends. In DNA form, the CDR3 reads TGTGCCAGCAGTCCTGTTAACAATGAGCAGTTCTTC. Its protein is CASSPVNNEQFF.

The chain links TRBV6-6 to TRBJ2-1; no reliable D call. Trimming took off 6 bases at V and 5 bases at J, with 17 bases between the two ends. CDR1 MNHNY and CDR2 SVGAGI come from the germline V gene (reference sequence). The CDR3 has 15 amino acids. The CDR3 is CASSVRIGRHNEQFF. DNA of the CDR3: TGTGCCAGCAGCGTCAGGATTGGAAGACACAATGAGCAGTTCTTC.

This clone was seen only once. The CDR3 bases are TGTGCCATCAGTGAGGGACTAGCGGGGGGCCATGAGCAGTTCTTC. It codes for CAISEGLAGGHEQFF. V usage is TRBV10-3 and J usage is TRBJ2-1; 14 positions agree with TRBD2. Germline assignment: CDR1 ENHRY and CDR2 SYGVKD. The CDR3 contains 15 residues. V shed 2 bases, J shed 8 bases, and the junction held 2 bases outside the gene matches.

This clone was detected a few times. The chain employs TRBV29-1 and TRBJ2-5; TRBD1 agrees at 9 bases. Trimming at V came to 4 bases and at J to 4 bases, leaving 7 bases not matched to a gene. The CDR3 consists of 14 residues. Germline CDR1 and CDR2: SQVTM and ANQGSEA. This CDR3 is CSVGLDRGRETQYF. CDR3 bases: TGCAGCGTTGGACTGGACAGGGGTCGAGAGACCCAGTACTTC.

The gene calls are TRBV5-1 and TRBJ2-5; D may be TRBD2 (6 bases). The CDR3 is made up of 14 amino acids. Germline V gene lookup returns CDR1 SGHRS and CDR2 YFSETQ. The V end was cut by 3 bases, the J end by 1 base, with 10 bases between. This CDR3 is CASSWGTSQETQYF. The DNA of the CDR3 is TGCGCCAGCAGCTGGGGGACTTCCCAAGAGACCCAGTACTTC.